This T cell receptor beta chain was documented in a study of post-analysis software for immune sequencing data. Study information: Patients with relapsing-remitting, secondary progressive and progressive-relapsing multiple sclerosis courses were all represented.

CDR3 length: 15 residues. V lost 3 bases and J lost 8; bases outside the gene matches: 10. Germline loops: CDR1 SGHVS, CDR2 FQNEAQ. Incorporated into the TCR beta cDNA libraries were unique molecular identifiers, which served to reduce PCR and sequencing biases. TCRdb called the PCR reads again in MiXCR, with one record for every CDR3 protein. The table has some 800,000 distinct CDR3 sequences, around 46% seen once. Study-wide findings and caveats: Samples sharing a preparation batch grouped tightly together when assessed by F measure. Patients showed TRBV5-6, TRBV5-1 and TRBV20-1 among 4 or 5 TRBV segments more frequent than in controls. Controls showed significantly higher normalized Chao1 diversity than did multiple sclerosis patients.

As to this clonotype: The antigen remains unidentified.

This clonotype was sampled from a girl between 5 and 17 years old with multiple sclerosis. The material sequenced was blood. V is TRBV7-8 and J is TRBJ2-3, with 8 bases identical to TRBD1. The CDR3 region is CASSFDRGQGGTQYF. In nucleotides, the CDR3 is TGTGCCAGCAGCTTTGACCGAGGACAGGGCGGTACGCAGTATTTT.